This TCR beta chain was identified in a study of T cell repertoires in cytomegalovirus infection. This clonotype has a handful of counts. Per the germline V gene, CDR1 is SNHLY and CDR2 is FYNNEI. CDR3 length: 14 residues. V dropped 1 base and J dropped 10; count of bases not matched to a gene: 7. TCRdb re-called the reads with MiXCR, one entry per CDR3 protein. The data contain 300,000 or so distinct CDR3 sequences, about 23% of them singletons. The rearrangement uses TRBV2 and TRBJ2-1; 7 nucleotides match TRBD2. This TCR was recovered from a human donor in good health (CMV status not recorded). Some clones in this sample may be carry-over from other donors' samples. Material for sequencing was PBMCs. The CDR3 region is CASSEEGLGVEQFF. The CDR3 nucleotides read TGTGCCAGCAGTGAAGAAGGACTAGGGGTCGAGCAGTTCTTC.